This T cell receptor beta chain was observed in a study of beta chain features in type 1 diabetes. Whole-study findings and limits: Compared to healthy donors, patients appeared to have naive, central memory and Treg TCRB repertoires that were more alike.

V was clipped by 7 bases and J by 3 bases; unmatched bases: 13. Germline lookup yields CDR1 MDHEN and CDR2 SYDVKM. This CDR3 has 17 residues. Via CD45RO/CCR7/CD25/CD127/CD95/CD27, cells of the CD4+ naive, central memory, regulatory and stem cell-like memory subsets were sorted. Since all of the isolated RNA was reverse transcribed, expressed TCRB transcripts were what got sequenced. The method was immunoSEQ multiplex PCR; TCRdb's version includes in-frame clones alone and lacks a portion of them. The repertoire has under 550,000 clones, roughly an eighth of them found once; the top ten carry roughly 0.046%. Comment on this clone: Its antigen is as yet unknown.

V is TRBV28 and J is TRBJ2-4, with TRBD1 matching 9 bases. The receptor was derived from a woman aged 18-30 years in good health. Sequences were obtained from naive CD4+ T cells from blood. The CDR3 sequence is CASTFGGGQGGKNIQYF. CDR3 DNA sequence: TGTGCCAGCACCTTTGGCGGGGGACAGGGTGGCAAAAACATTCAGTACTTC. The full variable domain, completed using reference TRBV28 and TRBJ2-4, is DVKVTQSSRYLVKRTGEKVFLECVQDMDHENMFWYRQDPGLGLRLIYFSYDVKMKEKGDIPEGYSVSREKKERFSLILESASTNQTSMYLCASTFGGGQGGKNIQYFGAGTRLSVL.